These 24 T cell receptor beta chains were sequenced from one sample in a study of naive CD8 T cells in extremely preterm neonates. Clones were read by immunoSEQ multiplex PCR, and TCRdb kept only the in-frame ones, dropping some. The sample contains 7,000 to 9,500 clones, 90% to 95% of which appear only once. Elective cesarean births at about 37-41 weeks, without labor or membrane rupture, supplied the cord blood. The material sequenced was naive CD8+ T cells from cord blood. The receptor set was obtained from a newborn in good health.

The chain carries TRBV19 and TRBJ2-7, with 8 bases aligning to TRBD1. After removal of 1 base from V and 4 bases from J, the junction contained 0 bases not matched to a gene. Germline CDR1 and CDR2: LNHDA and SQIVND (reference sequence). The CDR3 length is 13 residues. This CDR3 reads CASSIGTGYEQYF. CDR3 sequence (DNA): TGTGCCAGTAGTATAGGGACAGGGTACGAGCAGTACTTC.

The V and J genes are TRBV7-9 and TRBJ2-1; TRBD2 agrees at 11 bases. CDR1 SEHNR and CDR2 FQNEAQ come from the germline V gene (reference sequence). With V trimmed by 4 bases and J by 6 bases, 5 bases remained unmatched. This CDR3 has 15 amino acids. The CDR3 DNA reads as TGTGCCAGCAGCTACCTAGCGGGAGGTTCCAATGAGCAGTTCTTC. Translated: CASSYLAGGSNEQFF. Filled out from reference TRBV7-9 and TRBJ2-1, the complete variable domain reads DTGVSQNPRHKITKRGQNVTFRCDPISEHNRLYWYRQTLGQGPEFLTYFQNEAQLEKSRLLSDRFSAERPKGSFSTLEIQRTEQGDSAMYLCASSYLAGGSNEQFFGPGTRLTVL.

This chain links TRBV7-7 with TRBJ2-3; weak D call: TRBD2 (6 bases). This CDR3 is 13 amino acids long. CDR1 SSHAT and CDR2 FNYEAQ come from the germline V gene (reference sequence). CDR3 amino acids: CASGGGRGDTQYF. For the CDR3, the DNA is TGTGCTAGCGGTGGAGGGAGAGGAGATACGCAGTATTTT.

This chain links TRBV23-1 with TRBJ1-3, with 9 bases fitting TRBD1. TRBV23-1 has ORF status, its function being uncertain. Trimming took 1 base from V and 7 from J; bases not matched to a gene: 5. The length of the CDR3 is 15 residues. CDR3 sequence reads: CASSQWRTGANTIYF. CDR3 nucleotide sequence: TGCGCCAGCAGTCAATGGAGGACAGGGGCCAACACCATATATTTT.

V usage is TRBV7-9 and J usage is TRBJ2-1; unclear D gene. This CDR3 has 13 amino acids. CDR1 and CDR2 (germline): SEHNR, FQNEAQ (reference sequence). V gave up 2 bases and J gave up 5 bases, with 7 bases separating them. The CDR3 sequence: CASSLSSNNEQFF. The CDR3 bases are TGTGCCAGCAGCTTAAGCTCAAACAATGAGCAGTTCTTC. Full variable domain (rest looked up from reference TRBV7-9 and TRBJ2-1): DTGVSQNPRHKITKRGQNVTFRCDPISEHNRLYWYRQTLGQGPEFLTYFQNEAQLEKSRLLSDRFSAERPKGSFSTLEIQRTEQGDSAMYLCASSLSSNNEQFFGPGTRLTVL.

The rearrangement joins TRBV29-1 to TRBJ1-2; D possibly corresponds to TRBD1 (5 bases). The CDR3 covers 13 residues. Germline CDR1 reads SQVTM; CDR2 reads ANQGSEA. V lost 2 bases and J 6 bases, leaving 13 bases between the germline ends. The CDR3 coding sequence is TGCAGCGTTGAAAGGCAGGGAACCAATGGCTACACCTTC. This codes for CSVERQGTNGYTF.

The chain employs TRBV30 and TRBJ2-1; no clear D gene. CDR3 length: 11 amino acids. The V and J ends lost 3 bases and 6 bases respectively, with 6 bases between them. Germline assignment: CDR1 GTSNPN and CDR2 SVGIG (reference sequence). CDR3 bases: TGTGCCTGGAGGGCCTCCAATGAGCAGTTCTTC. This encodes CAWRASNEQFF.

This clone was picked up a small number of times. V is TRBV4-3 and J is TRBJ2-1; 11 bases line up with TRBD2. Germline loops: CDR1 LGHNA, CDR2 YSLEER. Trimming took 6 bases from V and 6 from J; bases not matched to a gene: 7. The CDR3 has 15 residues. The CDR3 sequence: CASSPGTSGGNEQFF. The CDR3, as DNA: TGCGCCAGCAGTCCCGGGACTAGCGGTGGCAATGAGCAGTTCTTC.

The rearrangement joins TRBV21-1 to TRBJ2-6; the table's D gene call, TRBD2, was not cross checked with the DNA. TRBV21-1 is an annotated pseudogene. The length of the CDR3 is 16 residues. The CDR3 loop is CASSKRRCSGANVLTF. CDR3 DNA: TGTGCCAGCAGCAAAAGGCGGTGCTCTGGGGCCAACGTCCTGACTTTC.

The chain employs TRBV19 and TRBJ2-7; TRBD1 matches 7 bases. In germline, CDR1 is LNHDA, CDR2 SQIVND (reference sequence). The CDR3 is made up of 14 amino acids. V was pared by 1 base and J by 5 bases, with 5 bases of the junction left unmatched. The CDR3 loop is CASSIGNRGNEQYF. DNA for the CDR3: TGTGCCAGTAGTATAGGGAACAGGGGCAACGAGCAGTACTTC.

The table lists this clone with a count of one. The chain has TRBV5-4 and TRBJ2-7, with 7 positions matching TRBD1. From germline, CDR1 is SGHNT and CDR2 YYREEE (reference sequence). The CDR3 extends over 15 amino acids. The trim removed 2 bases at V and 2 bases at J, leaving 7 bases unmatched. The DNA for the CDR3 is TGTGCCAGCAGCTTAAGTTCCGGGACAGCCTACGAGCAGTACTTC. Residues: CASSLSSGTAYEQYF.

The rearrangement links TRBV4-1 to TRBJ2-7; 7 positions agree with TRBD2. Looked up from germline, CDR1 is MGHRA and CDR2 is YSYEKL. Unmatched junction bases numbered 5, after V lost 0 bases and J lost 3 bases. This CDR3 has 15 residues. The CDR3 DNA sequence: TGCGCCAGCAGCCAAGATCGGGGCGGGGGCTACGAGCAGTACTTC. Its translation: CASSQDRGGGYEQYF.

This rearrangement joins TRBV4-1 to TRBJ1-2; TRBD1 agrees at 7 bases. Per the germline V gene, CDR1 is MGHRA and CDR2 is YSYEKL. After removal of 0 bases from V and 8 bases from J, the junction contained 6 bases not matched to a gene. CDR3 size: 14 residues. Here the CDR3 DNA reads TGCGCCAGCAGCCAAGATCAGGGGGGATGGGGCTACACCTTC. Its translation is CASSQDQGGWGYTF.

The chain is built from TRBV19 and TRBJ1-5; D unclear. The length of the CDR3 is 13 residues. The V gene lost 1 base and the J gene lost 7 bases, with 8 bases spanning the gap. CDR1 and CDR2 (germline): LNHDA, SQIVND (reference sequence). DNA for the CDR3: TGTGCCAGTAGTATAGTCGGGGAACAGCCCCAGCATTTT. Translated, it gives CASSIVGEQPQHF.

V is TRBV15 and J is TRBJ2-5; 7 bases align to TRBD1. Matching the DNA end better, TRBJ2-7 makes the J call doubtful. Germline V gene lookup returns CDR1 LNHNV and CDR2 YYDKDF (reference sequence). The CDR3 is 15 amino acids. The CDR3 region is CATSRDRGISYEQYF. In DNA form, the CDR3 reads TGTGCCACCAGCAGAGACAGGGGGATATCCTACGAGCAGTACTTC.

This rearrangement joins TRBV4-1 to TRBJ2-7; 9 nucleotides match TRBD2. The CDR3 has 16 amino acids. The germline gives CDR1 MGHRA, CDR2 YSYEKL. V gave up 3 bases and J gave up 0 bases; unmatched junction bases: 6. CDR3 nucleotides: TGCGCCAGCAGCCAGGGCAGCGGGAGGAGCTCCTACGAGCAGTACTTC. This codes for CASSQGSGRSSYEQYF.

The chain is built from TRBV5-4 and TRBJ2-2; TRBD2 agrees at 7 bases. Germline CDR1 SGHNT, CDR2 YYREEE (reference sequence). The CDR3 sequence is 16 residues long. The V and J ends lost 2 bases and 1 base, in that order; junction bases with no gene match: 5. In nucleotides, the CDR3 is TGTGCCAGCAGCTTAGAACGGGGGGTGAACACCGGGGAGCTGTTTTTT. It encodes CASSLERGVNTGELFF.

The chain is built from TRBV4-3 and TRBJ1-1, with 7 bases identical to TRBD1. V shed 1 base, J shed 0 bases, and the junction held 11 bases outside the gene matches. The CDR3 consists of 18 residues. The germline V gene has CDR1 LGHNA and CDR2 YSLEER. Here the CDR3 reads CASSQVPDRFPMNTEAFF. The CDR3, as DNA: TGCGCCAGCAGCCAAGTGCCGGACAGGTTCCCGATGAACACTGAAGCTTTCTTT.

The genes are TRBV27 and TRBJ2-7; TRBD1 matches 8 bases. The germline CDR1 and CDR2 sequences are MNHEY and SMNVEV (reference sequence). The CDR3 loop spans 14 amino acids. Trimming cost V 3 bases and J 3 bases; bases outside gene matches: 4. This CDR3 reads CASSFGQGDYEQYF. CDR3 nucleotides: TGTGCCAGCAGTTTTGGACAGGGAGACTACGAGCAGTACTTC.

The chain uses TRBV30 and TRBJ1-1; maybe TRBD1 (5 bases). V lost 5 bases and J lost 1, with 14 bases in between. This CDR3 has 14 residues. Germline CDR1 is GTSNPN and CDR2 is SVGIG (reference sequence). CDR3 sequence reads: CAWAFTTGNTEAFF. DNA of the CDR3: TGTGCCTGGGCCTTTACCACAGGGAACACTGAAGCTTTCTTT.

The CDR3 region has the DNA TGCGCCAGCAGTGAGGGAGGAGGAGGCTATGGCTACACCTTC. Protein product: CASSEGGGGYGYTF. The chain couples TRBV10-2 to TRBJ1-2, with D hard to call. Germline CDR1 and CDR2: WSHSY and SAAADI. V was clipped by 2 bases and J by 4 bases, with 11 bases between them. CDR3 size: 14 residues.

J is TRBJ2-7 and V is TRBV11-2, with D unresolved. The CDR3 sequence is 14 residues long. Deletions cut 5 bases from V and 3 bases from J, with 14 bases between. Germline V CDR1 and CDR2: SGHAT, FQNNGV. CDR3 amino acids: CASSAALTVYEQYF. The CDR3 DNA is TGTGCCAGCAGCGCCGCTCTAACCGTCTACGAGCAGTACTTC.

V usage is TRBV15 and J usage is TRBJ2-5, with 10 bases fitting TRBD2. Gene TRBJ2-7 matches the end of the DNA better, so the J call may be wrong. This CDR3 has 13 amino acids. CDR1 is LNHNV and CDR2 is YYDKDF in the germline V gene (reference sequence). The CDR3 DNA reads TGTGCCACCAAACTAGCGGGGTCCTACGAGCAGTACTTC. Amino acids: CATKLAGSYEQYF.

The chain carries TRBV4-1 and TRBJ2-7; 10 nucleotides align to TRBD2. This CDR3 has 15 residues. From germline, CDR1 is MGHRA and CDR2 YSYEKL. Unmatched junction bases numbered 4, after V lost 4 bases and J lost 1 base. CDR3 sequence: CASSPLAGESYEQYF. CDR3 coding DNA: TGCGCCAGCAGCCCTCTAGCGGGAGAGTCCTACGAGCAGTACTTC.